These 27 T cell receptor beta chains were sequenced from one sample in a study of blood T cell repertoires in COVID-19. The assay was immunoSEQ multiplex PCR, and TCRdb's table has in-frame clones only and misses some. The table has 80,000 to 100,000 clones, about nine tenths seen once. Sequencing was carried out using peripheral blood. These receptors came from a human donor with active COVID-19. The donor label of this sample is uncertain.

This chain links TRBV4-3 with TRBJ2-1; 10 nucleotides align to TRBD1. The CDR3 contains 17 residues. Germline lookup yields CDR1 LGHNA and CDR2 YSLEER. The V segment lost 1 base and the J segment 6 bases; nucleotides outside the gene matches: 9. CDR3 protein: CASSQVGQGLYSNEQFF. In DNA, the CDR3 is TGCGCCAGCAGCCAAGTGGGACAGGGGCTTTACAGCAATGAGCAGTTCTTC.

V gene TRBV7-7 combines with J gene TRBJ2-2; 10 bases align to TRBD2. Trimming removed 4 bases from V and 4 bases from J; junction bases left unmatched: 3. Germline V gene sequence: CDR1 SSHAT, CDR2 FNYEAQ (reference sequence). CDR3 length equals 15 residues. In DNA form, the CDR3 reads TGTGCCAGCAGCTCGGAGCGGGGGGGCACCGGGGAGCTGTTTTTT. Amino acid sequence: CASSSERGGTGELFF.

The V and J genes are TRBV5-5 and TRBJ2-1; TRBD2 aligns across 14 bases. The germline gives CDR1 SGHKS, CDR2 YYEKEE (reference sequence). This CDR3 comprises 15 residues. The V gene end was trimmed by 4 bases and the J gene end by 7 bases; junction bases not matched to a gene: 4. CDR3 in DNA: TGTGCCAGCAGCCCGGGACTAGCGGGGGTTAATGAGCAGTTCTTC. Translation gives CASSPGLAGVNEQFF.

This rearrangement joins TRBV19 to TRBJ1-1; 8 bases fit TRBD1. The CDR3 covers 14 residues. V trimming: 8 bases; J trimming: 0 bases; junction bases outside the gene matches: 5. Germline V gives CDR1 LNHDA, CDR2 SQIVND (reference sequence). CDR3 loop: CASGQGAMNTEAFF. The CDR3 region has the DNA TGTGCCAGTGGACAGGGAGCAATGAACACTGAAGCTTTCTTT. The whole variable domain, remainder taken from reference TRBV19 and TRBJ1-1, is DGGITQSPKYLFRKEGQNVTLSCEQNLNHDAMYWYRQDPGQGLRLIYYSQIVNDFQKGDIAEGYSVSREKKESFPLTVTSAQKNPTAFYLCASGQGAMNTEAFFGQGTRLTVV.

A single count supports this clone. The chain couples TRBV9 to TRBJ2-5; 7 bases align to TRBD2. Germline V gives CDR1 SGDLS, CDR2 YYNGEE. Germline trimming cut 3 bases from V and 3 bases from J; bases unmatched to any gene: 5. The CDR3 consists of 14 residues. The CDR3 DNA sequence: TGTGCCAGCAGCGCGTCTGGGGGGGAAGAGACCCAGTACTTC. Encoded protein: CASSASGGEETQYF.

J is TRBJ2-7 and V is TRBV19, with D possibly matching TRBD2 (6 bases). Trimming stripped 7 bases from V and 0 bases from J, with 13 bases between. CDR1 is LNHDA and CDR2 is SQIVND in the germline V gene (reference sequence). The CDR3 spans 14 residues. The CDR3 nucleotides read TGTGCCAGTACGCGGGACCCGAGCTCCTACGAGCAGTACTTC. Protein: CASTRDPSSYEQYF.

The V call is TRBV9, the J call TRBJ2-2; 11 bases are a match to TRBD2. This CDR3 has 14 residues. V lost 7 bases and J lost 6; bases outside the gene matches: 5. The germline gives CDR1 SGDLS, CDR2 YYNGEE. This CDR3 reads CASSLAGGPGELFF. In DNA, the CDR3 is TGTGCCAGCTCATTAGCGGGGGGGCCCGGGGAGCTGTTTTTT.

The DNA for the CDR3 is TGTGCCAGCAGACAGAACAGGGGTCAGCCCCAGCATTTT. Encoded protein: CASRQNRGQPQHF. The chain couples TRBV28 to TRBJ1-5, with 7 bases that match TRBD1. Trimming took 6 bases from V and 6 from J; bases not matched to a gene: 5. The CDR3 sequence is 13 residues long. Germline CDR1 reads MDHEN; CDR2 reads SYDVKM.

The chain employs TRBV9 and TRBJ1-1, with a weak D call TRBD1 (6 bases). Trimming left V 5 bases short and J 2 bases short, with 19 bases between. CDR1 is SGDLS and CDR2 is YYNGEE in the germline V gene. This CDR3 contains 16 residues. The CDR3 spells CASSGGGASPNTEAFF. Written as DNA, the CDR3 is TGTGCCAGCAGTGGCGGGGGGGCTTCCCCAAACACTGAAGCTTTCTTT.

The chain employs TRBV5-6 and TRBJ1-2; 7 nucleotides match TRBD1. The CDR3 is 13 residues long. Per germline, CDR1 SGHDT and CDR2 YYEEEE. V lost 4 bases, J lost 3 bases, and 3 bases stayed unmatched. CDR3 region: CASSTGQDYGYTF. In DNA form, the CDR3 reads TGTGCCAGCAGCACCGGACAGGACTATGGCTACACCTTC.

In DNA form, the CDR3 reads TGCGCCAGTACAGAAGCCGGGGAGCTGTTTTTT. Protein sequence: CASTEAGELFF. The rearrangement joins TRBV5-1 to TRBJ2-2; no clear D gene. The CDR3 covers 11 residues. Per the germline V gene, CDR1 is SGHRS and CDR2 is YFSETQ. The V and J ends lost 8 bases and 6 bases respectively, with 8 bases between them.

The chain employs TRBV6-2 or TRBV6-3 and TRBJ1-2; D is possibly TRBD1 (5 bases). The CDR3 sequence is 14 residues long. The ends were cut back, 6 bases at V and 2 bases at J, with 13 bases in the middle. Germline values: CDR1 MNHEY, CDR2 SVGEGT. CDR3 sequence (DNA): TGTGCCAGCAGCCCCAGCAGGGTCAACTATGGCTACACCTTC. Protein: CASSPSRVNYGYTF.

V usage is TRBV11-2 and J usage is TRBJ2-1; D possibly corresponds to TRBD2 (6 bases). Per the germline V gene, CDR1 is SGHAT and CDR2 is FQNNGV. Between the trimmed V and J ends, which lost 1 base and 5 bases, there was a span of 15 bases. There are 16 residues in the CDR3. CDR3: CASSLVSGVEDNEQFF. The CDR3 DNA sequence: TGTGCCAGCAGCTTAGTTTCGGGGGTAGAGGACAATGAGCAGTTCTTC.

The V call is TRBV4-3, the J call TRBJ1-5; D is unclear. V gave up 0 bases and J gave up 1 base, with 7 bases separating them. Germline lookup yields CDR1 LGHNA and CDR2 YSLEER. The CDR3 runs to 15 residues. This chain's CDR3 is CASSQDRGSNQPQHF. The CDR3 bases are TGCGCCAGCAGCCAAGATCGTGGCAGCAATCAGCCCCAGCATTTT.

This chain joins TRBV5-1 and TRBJ2-5; 8 nucleotides line up with TRBD2. The V segment lost 4 bases and the J segment 2 bases; nucleotides outside the gene matches: 4. The CDR3 extends over 14 amino acids. The V gene's germline CDR1 is SGHRS and CDR2 YFSETQ. CDR3 loop: CASSPGLDQETQYF. DNA for the CDR3: TGCGCCAGCAGCCCGGGACTAGATCAAGAGACCCAGTACTTC.

In nucleotides, the CDR3 is TGTGCCAGCAGCCCGGGACAGGGCGACTACACTGAAGCTTTCTTT. Protein: CASSPGQGDYTEAFF. V usage is TRBV5-4 and J usage is TRBJ1-1, with TRBD1 identical over 9 bases. Trimming removed 4 bases from V and 3 bases from J; junction bases left unmatched: 7. The length of the CDR3 is 15 residues. Germline values: CDR1 SGHNT, CDR2 YYREEE (reference sequence).

This rearrangement joins TRBV4-3 to TRBJ2-2, with 7 bases that match TRBD2. Germline trimming cut 0 bases from V and 7 bases from J; bases unmatched to any gene: 8. CDR3 length: 16 amino acids. Germline CDR1 LGHNA, CDR2 YSLEER. The CDR3 here is CASSQDLRRGIGELFF. The CDR3 DNA sequence: TGCGCCAGCAGCCAAGATCTCCGGCGGGGGATCGGGGAGCTGTTTTTT.

The rearrangement links TRBV18 to TRBJ2-5, with 9 bases aligning to TRBD2. The CDR3 is made up of 21 amino acids. Germline assignment: CDR1 KGHSH and CDR2 LQKENI. V gave up 0 bases and J gave up 3 bases; unmatched junction bases: 20. CDR3 sequence (DNA): TGTGCCAGCTCACCACCGCTAAGAGGGACTAGCTCGGGAATTAAGGAAGAGACCCAGTACTTC. This gives the protein CASSPPLRGTSSGIKEETQYF.

V usage is TRBV4-1 and J usage is TRBJ1-5, with D perhaps TRBD1 (5 bases). V gave up 1 base and J gave up 4 bases, with 8 bases separating them. Germline values: CDR1 MGHRA, CDR2 YSYEKL. This CDR3 contains 14 residues. CDR3 in DNA: TGCGCCAGCAGCCAAGGACAGCCTAATCAGCCCCAGCATTTT. It translates to CASSQGQPNQPQHF.

This chain connects TRBV4-1 to TRBJ2-1; D may be TRBD1 (7 bases). Germline V gene data show CDR1 as MGHRA and CDR2 as YSYEKL. This CDR3 contains 15 residues. Trimming removed 1 base from V and 7 bases from J, with 14 bases in between. CDR3 bases: TGCGCCAGCAGCCAAGTCGCCAGGGGGAGGAATGAGCAGTTCTTC. Its translation: CASSQVARGRNEQFF.

This chain joins TRBV4-1 and TRBJ2-7, with 10 bases identical to TRBD1. Trimming cost V 1 base and J 4 bases; bases outside gene matches: 4. Germline CDR1 and CDR2: MGHRA and YSYEKL. This CDR3 region has 15 residues. In DNA, the CDR3 is TGCGCCAGCAGCCAAGCTCCGGGACAGGGGTACGAGCAGTACTTC. This encodes CASSQAPGQGYEQYF.

The rearrangement joins TRBV19 to TRBJ2-7, with a weak D call TRBD1 (6 bases). This CDR3 is built from 13 residues. Trimming stripped 6 bases from V and 2 bases from J, with 11 bases between. Germline values: CDR1 LNHDA, CDR2 SQIVND (reference sequence). Here the CDR3 reads CASSPGQTYEQYF. The CDR3 DNA is TGTGCCAGTAGCCCCGGACAGACCTACGAGCAGTACTTC. The whole variable domain, remainder taken from reference TRBV19 and TRBJ2-7, is DGGITQSPKYLFRKEGQNVTLSCEQNLNHDAMYWYRQDPGQGLRLIYYSQIVNDFQKGDIAEGYSVSREKKESFPLTVTSAQKNPTAFYLCASSPGQTYEQYFGPGTRLTVT.

The chain joins TRBV28 to TRBJ1-6, with 7 bases that match TRBD1. The CDR3 totals 16 residues. Trimming removed 3 bases from V and 1 base from J; junction bases left unmatched: 3. Germline values: CDR1 MDHEN, CDR2 SYDVKM. Written as DNA, the CDR3 is TGTGCCAGCAGTTTTTCGGGACAGTCCTATAATTCACCCCTCCACTTT. Its protein is CASSFSGQSYNSPLHF.

The chain uses TRBV28 and TRBJ2-7; weak D call: TRBD2 (5 bases). The CDR3 runs to 15 residues. Between the trimmed V and J ends, which lost 3 bases and 1 base, there was a span of 13 bases. Germline V lookup: CDR1 MDHEN, CDR2 SYDVKM. Here the CDR3 reads CASSFLARRSYEQYF. CDR3 DNA: TGTGCCAGCAGTTTCTTGGCGAGGAGGTCCTACGAGCAGTACTTC.

A single count supports this clone. The rearrangement links TRBV20-1 to TRBJ2-5; D possibly corresponds to TRBD2 (6 bases). Germline lookup yields CDR1 DFQATT and CDR2 SNEGSKA (reference sequence). The CDR3 loop spans 14 amino acids. V was cut by 3 bases and J by 5 bases, with 16 bases left in between. The CDR3 region is CSASPGLIGETQYF. In DNA form, the CDR3 reads TGCAGTGCTAGTCCGGGACTTATAGGGGAGACCCAGTACTTC.

V is TRBV13 and J is TRBJ2-1; TRBD1 aligns across 10 bases. Germline V gene lookup returns CDR1 PRHDT and CDR2 FYEKMQ (reference sequence). V was pared by 2 bases and J by 8 bases, with 6 bases of the junction left unmatched. This CDR3 has 15 residues. The DNA for the CDR3 is TGTGCCAGCAGCTTACCGACAGGGGGCTCTTATGAGCAGTTCTTC. Encoded protein: CASSLPTGGSYEQFF.

J is TRBJ1-2 and V is TRBV6-5, with a tentative D call TRBD1 (6 bases). In germline, CDR1 is MNHEY, CDR2 SVGAGI. This CDR3 has 13 amino acids. V dropped 6 bases and J dropped 8 bases, with 16 bases sitting between them. The CDR3 coding sequence is TGTGCCAGCAGACGGACCGACAGGTACGGCTACACCTTC. Its protein is CASRRTDRYGYTF.